The 32 T cell receptor beta chains reported below all come from one sample, sequenced in a study of somatic mutations in cytotoxic T cells in rheumatoid arthritis. Sequencing was performed with immunoSEQ multiplex PCR; in TCRdb, only in-frame clones are kept and a portion is missing. In the table there are under 20,000 clones, 70% to 90% of which are singletons. The sample comprised CD8+ T cells sorted from blood. Receptors were obtained from a man aged 35-49 years in good health.

The V call is TRBV6-1, the J call TRBJ2-2; D unresolved. The V gene's germline CDR1 is MNHNS and CDR2 SASEGT. This CDR3 has 12 residues. V was clipped by 7 bases and J by 4 bases, with 7 bases between them. Here the CDR3 DNA reads TGTGCCAGCAATTTTCGCACCGGGGAGCTGTTTTTT. It codes for CASNFRTGELFF.

This chain connects TRBV7-3 to TRBJ2-3; D could derive from TRBD1 or TRBD2 (6 bases each). Germline CDR1 SGHTA, CDR2 FQGTGA. The CDR3 contains 16 residues. Trimming took off 6 bases at V and 0 bases at J, with 16 bases between the two ends. The CDR3 sequence is CASSSPGEDSTDTQYF. The CDR3, as DNA: TGTGCCAGCAGTAGCCCAGGGGAGGATAGCACAGATACGCAGTATTTT.

This chain joins TRBV10-2 and TRBJ2-1; D gene unclear. The CDR3 spans 15 residues. CDR1 is WSHSY, CDR2 SAAADI, per germline. V shed 3 bases and J shed 0 bases, with 9 bases lying between them. In nucleotides, the CDR3 is TGCGCCAGCAGTGAAGTAATGGTCTCCTACAATGAGCAGTTCTTC. Amino acid sequence: CASSEVMVSYNEQFF.

This chain links TRBV7-2 with TRBJ2-5; TRBD2 matches at 7 bases. Trimming at V came to 4 bases and at J to 2 bases, leaving 7 bases not matched to a gene. Looked up from germline, CDR1 is SGHTA and CDR2 is FQGNSA. CDR3 length: 15 residues. The CDR3 coding sequence is TGTGCCAGCAGCTGGGCGGGAGCAGTTCAAGAGACCCAGTACTTC. This gives the protein CASSWAGAVQETQYF.

This chain connects TRBV5-6 to TRBJ2-3, with D possibly being TRBD1 or TRBD2 (5 bases each). V was shortened by 4 bases and J by 0 bases, with 12 bases between the two germline ends. Germline V CDR1 and CDR2: SGHDT, YYEEEE. This CDR3 is 15 amino acids long. The CDR3 loop reads CASSLPRESTDTQYF. Written as DNA, the CDR3 is TGTGCCAGCAGCCTTCCCAGGGAGAGCACAGATACGCAGTATTTT.

The genes are TRBV11-1 and TRBJ2-2; D is ambiguous. This CDR3 has 11 amino acids. The germline V gene has CDR1 SGHAT and CDR2 FQDESV (reference sequence). V lost 4 bases to trimming and J lost 9 bases, with 6 bases between them. The CDR3 coding sequence is TGTGCCAGCAGCTATCACAGGGAGCTGTTTTTT. It codes for CASSYHRELFF.

V gene TRBV18 combines with J gene TRBJ1-4; D possibly corresponds to TRBD1 (6 bases). The CDR3 has 15 amino acids. Germline V gives CDR1 KGHSH, CDR2 LQKENI. V lost 6 bases, J lost 3 bases, and 14 bases lay in between. CDR3 nucleotides: TGTGCCAGCTCGGACCGACAGGAGGCTAATGAAAAACTGTTTTTT. Its protein product is CASSDRQEANEKLFF.

The chain couples TRBV10-2 to TRBJ2-1, with D possibly being TRBD2 (5 bases). The CDR3 consists of 10 residues. V lost 8 bases and J lost 10, with 9 bases in between. The germline gives CDR1 WSHSY, CDR2 SAAADI. The CDR3: CASAGGEQFF. CDR3 bases: TGCGCCAGCGCAGGAGGAGAGCAGTTCTTC.

This clone was observed a few times. The V and J genes are TRBV7-9 and TRBJ1-3; 9 nucleotides match TRBD1. V dropped 7 bases and J dropped 4; count of bases not matched to a gene: 11. This CDR3 contains 16 residues. Germline V gives CDR1 SEHNR, CDR2 FQNEAQ (reference sequence). The CDR3 reads CASTRTGGLYGNTIYF. DNA of the CDR3: TGTGCCAGCACCCGTACAGGGGGCTTGTACGGAAACACCATATATTTT.

The chain has TRBV5-5 and TRBJ2-3; D is unclear. V was clipped by 6 bases and J by 1 base, with 15 bases between them. Germline V gene lookup returns CDR1 SGHKS and CDR2 YYEKEE (reference sequence). This CDR3 has 15 residues. The CDR3 DNA reads TGTGCCAGCAACCCGTCGACCGGTCGCACAGATACGCAGTATTTT. Its protein product is CASNPSTGRTDTQYF.

In DNA form, the CDR3 reads TGCGCCAGCAGCCACCCCGGGACAGGTAACACCGGGGAGCTGTTTTTT. The encoded protein is CASSHPGTGNTGELFF. The V call is TRBV4-1, the J call TRBJ2-2, with TRBD1 matching over 8 bases. The trim removed 3 bases at V and 2 bases at J, leaving 5 bases unmatched. CDR3 length: 16 residues. CDR1 and CDR2 (germline): MGHRA, YSYEKL.

This chain's CDR3 is CASSSGTVPYEQYF. The CDR3 DNA reads TGTGCCAGCAGTTCCGGGACGGTTCCCTACGAGCAGTACTTC. The chain is built from TRBV27 and TRBJ2-7; D tentatively fits TRBD1 or TRBD2 (5 bases each). The germline V and J ends were trimmed by 4 bases and 2 bases, with 12 bases remaining between them. Germline V gives CDR1 MNHEY, CDR2 SMNVEV (reference sequence). The CDR3 sequence is 14 residues long.

V gene TRBV27 combines with J gene TRBJ2-1; a possible D gene is TRBD2 (6 bases). Trimming took off 6 bases at V and 8 bases at J, with 14 bases between the two ends. The CDR3 contains 13 residues. Germline V CDR1 and CDR2: MNHEY, SMNVEV (reference sequence). Written as DNA, the CDR3 is TGTGCCAGCAGCCCCGGAGGGGACGATGAGCAGTTCTTC. Translated, it gives CASSPGGDDEQFF.

A single count supports this clone. The chain carries TRBV5-4 and TRBJ2-1; D perhaps matches TRBD2 (6 bases). The V end was cut by 4 bases, the J end by 0 bases, with 11 bases between. The CDR3 has 15 residues. Germline V gene lookup returns CDR1 SGHNT and CDR2 YYREEE (reference sequence). The CDR3 region is CASSRDLSSYNEQFF. In DNA, the CDR3 is TGTGCCAGCAGCCGGGACTTAAGCTCCTACAATGAGCAGTTCTTC.

J is TRBJ2-7 and V is TRBV7-9; 8 nucleotides agree with TRBD1. This CDR3 has 12 amino acids. J gave up 5 bases and V 5 bases, and 2 bases lay outside the gene matches. CDR1 and CDR2 (germline): SEHNR, FQNEAQ (reference sequence). The CDR3 bases are TGTGCCAGCAGCCTGACAGGGGACGAGCAGTACTTC. As protein: CASSLTGDEQYF. The full variable domain, with the rest looked up from reference TRBV7-9 and TRBJ2-7, is DTGVSQNPRHKITKRGQNVTFRCDPISEHNRLYWYRQTLGQGPEFLTYFQNEAQLEKSRLLSDRFSAERPKGSFSTLEIQRTEQGDSAMYLCASSLTGDEQYFGPGTRLTVT.

V usage is TRBV2 and J usage is TRBJ1-5; D perhaps matches TRBD1 (5 bases). Germline V gene lookup returns CDR1 SNHLY and CDR2 FYNNEI. The CDR3 totals 13 residues. V lost 6 bases and J lost 5, with 11 bases in between. CDR3 DNA: TGTGCCAGCAGCACCGGGACTCATCAGCCCCAGCATTTT. Protein product: CASSTGTHQPQHF.

This chain links TRBV27 with TRBJ2-1; D remains unclear. This CDR3 has 13 amino acids. CDR1 and CDR2 (germline): MNHEY, SMNVEV (reference sequence). V was clipped by 1 base and J by 3 bases, with 4 bases between them. This CDR3 is CASSLWSYNEQFF. CDR3 nucleotide sequence: TGTGCCAGCAGTTTATGGAGCTACAATGAGCAGTTCTTC.

The rearrangement uses TRBV7-9 and TRBJ2-1; D uncertain. The CDR3 sequence is 12 residues long. Trimming took 5 bases from V and 8 from J, leaving 10 bases between them. The germline V gene has CDR1 SEHNR and CDR2 FQNEAQ (reference sequence). The CDR3 region has the DNA TGTGCCAGCAGCCCCCGATTCGATGAGCAGTTCTTC. Protein sequence: CASSPRFDEQFF.

J is TRBJ1-2 and V is TRBV28; D might be TRBD1 (5 bases). This CDR3 region has 13 residues. The V end was cut by 3 bases, the J end by 0 bases, with 5 bases between. Looked up from germline, CDR1 is MDHEN and CDR2 is SYDVKM. The CDR3 is CASSLGANYGYTF. As DNA, the CDR3 is TGTGCCAGCAGTTTGGGGGCTAACTATGGCTACACCTTC.

The chain carries TRBV28 and TRBJ1-1; unclear D gene. This CDR3 is built from 13 residues. V was clipped by 8 bases and J by 4 bases, with 14 bases between them. Germline V gene sequence: CDR1 MDHEN, CDR2 SYDVKM. The CDR3 nucleotides are TGTGCCAGCGGTAACGGGTGGGGCACTGAAGCTTTCTTT. Translation: CASGNGWGTEAFF. Variable domain in full (rest from reference TRBV28 and TRBJ1-1): DVKVTQSSRYLVKRTGEKVFLECVQDMDHENMFWYRQDPGLGLRLIYFSYDVKMKEKGDIPEGYSVSREKKERFSLILESASTNQTSMYLCASGNGWGTEAFFGQGTRLTVV.

The CDR3 DNA reads as TGTGCCAGCAGTGCAGACAGGGGGTCACCCACAGATACGCAGTATTTT. This translates into CASSADRGSPTDTQYF. The chain links TRBV28 to TRBJ2-3, with 9 bases identical to TRBD1. Germline CDR1 MDHEN, CDR2 SYDVKM. V trimming: 5 bases; J trimming: 2 bases; junction bases outside the gene matches: 8. The CDR3 extends over 16 amino acids.

J is TRBJ2-3 and V is TRBV5-4; D gene ambiguous. The V gene's germline CDR1 is SGHNT and CDR2 YYREEE (reference sequence). The germline V and J ends were trimmed by 4 bases and 2 bases, with 17 bases remaining between them. This CDR3 has 16 amino acids. Written as DNA, the CDR3 is TGTGCCAGCAGCCCCCCGTGGCCGGATTCCACAGATACGCAGTATTTT. Protein sequence: CASSPPWPDSTDTQYF. The entire variable domain, with the rest obtained from reference TRBV5-4 and TRBJ2-3, is as follows: ETGVTQSPTHLIKTRGQQVTLRCSSQSGHNTVSWYQQALGQGPQFIFQYYREEENGRGNFPPRFSGLQFPNYSSELNVNALELDDSALYLCASSPPWPDSTDTQYFGPGTRLTVL.

The chain couples TRBV4-3 to TRBJ1-4; possible D gene TRBD1, 5 bases. The length of the CDR3 is 16 residues. Germline CDR1 and CDR2: LGHNA and YSLEER. V was clipped by 1 base and J by 1 base, with 10 bases between them. The DNA of the CDR3 is TGCGCCAGCAGCCAAGTGGCGGGGGGAACTAATGAAAAACTGTTTTTT. Protein product: CASSQVAGGTNEKLFF.

The V and J genes are TRBV5-8 and TRBJ2-2; D gene ambiguous. V was cut by 7 bases and J by 3 bases, with 10 bases left in between. CDR3 size: 13 residues. Germline V gene sequence: CDR1 SGHTS, CDR2 YDEGEE. The CDR3 DNA reads TGTGCCAGCCACTTGACTCACACCGGGGAGCTGTTTTTT. Residues: CASHLTHTGELFF.

The chain employs TRBV27 and TRBJ2-3, with 7 bases fitting TRBD1. This CDR3 is built from 15 residues. Germline V gene sequence: CDR1 MNHEY, CDR2 SMNVEV (reference sequence). V lost 2 bases, J lost 0 bases, and 2 bases stayed unmatched. Here the CDR3 reads CASSLDRASTDTQYF. The CDR3 DNA reads TGTGCCAGCAGTTTAGACAGGGCTAGCACAGATACGCAGTATTTT.

V and J are TRBV2 and TRBJ1-5; TRBD1 matches at 9 bases. V lost 4 bases to trimming and J lost 7 bases; unmatched junction nucleotides: 14. CDR3 length equals 17 residues. Germline CDR1 reads SNHLY; CDR2 reads FYNNEI. The CDR3 loop is CASSALPTGGPDQPQHF. CDR3 DNA: TGTGCCAGCAGTGCCCTCCCGACAGGGGGTCCGGACCAGCCCCAGCATTTT.

This clone was seen a few times. In nucleotides, the CDR3 is TGCAGCGTTATAACAGGGGTAACTGAAGCTTTCTTT. It is translated as CSVITGVTEAFF. The chain couples TRBV29-1 to TRBJ1-1; 7 bases line up with TRBD1. With 5 bases clipped from V and 5 bases from J, the junction kept 5 bases outside the gene matches. CDR1 and CDR2 (germline): SQVTM, ANQGSEA. The CDR3 length is 12 residues.

This clone was seen only once. This sequence joins TRBV10-3 and TRBJ2-1; TRBD1 matches 7 bases. Germline trimming cut 10 bases from V and 0 bases from J; bases unmatched to any gene: 15. The CDR3 is made up of 17 amino acids. The germline gives CDR1 ENHRY, CDR2 SYGVKD. This CDR3 is CATAETGFPSSYNEQFF. The CDR3 nucleotides are TGTGCCACCGCCGAGACAGGGTTTCCGAGCTCCTACAATGAGCAGTTCTTC.

The rearrangement uses TRBV28 and TRBJ2-3; 9 nucleotides match TRBD1. Germline CDR1 and CDR2: MDHEN and SYDVKM. V was clipped by 3 bases and J by 4 bases; unmatched bases: 11. The CDR3 has 17 amino acids. CDR3 DNA: TGTGCCAGCAGTTTCCGGTCGACAGGGGGACCCCCAGATACGCAGTATTTT. Translated: CASSFRSTGGPPDTQYF.

The chain is built from TRBV2 and TRBJ2-7; TRBD2 matches at 15 bases. Germline V gene data show CDR1 as SNHLY and CDR2 as FYNNEI. The CDR3 totals 16 residues. V trimming: 7 bases; J trimming: 2 bases; junction bases outside the gene matches: 6. CDR3 protein: CASTGLAGGTAYEQYF. CDR3 in DNA: TGTGCCAGCACCGGACTAGCGGGAGGGACTGCCTACGAGCAGTACTTC.

The chain combines TRBV6-4 with TRBJ1-1; D is undetermined. Germline V gene sequence: CDR1 MRHNA, CDR2 SNTAGT. Trimming cost V 8 bases and J 2 bases, with 9 bases left between them. The CDR3 loop spans 12 amino acids. The CDR3 DNA sequence: TGTGCCAGCCCCCCCCTCAACACTGAAGCTTTCTTT. It codes for CASPPLNTEAFF.

The chain has TRBV29-1 and TRBJ2-1; 9 bases map to TRBD2. The CDR3 runs to 13 residues. CDR1 and CDR2 from the germline V gene are SQVTM and ANQGSEA. The ends lost 4 bases at V and 7 bases at J; junction bases unmatched: 5. The CDR3 sequence is CSVVGLAGNEQFF. The CDR3 bases are TGCAGCGTTGTGGGACTAGCCGGGAATGAGCAGTTCTTC.